Shown below are 17 T cell receptor beta chains from a single sample sequenced in a study of blood T cell repertoires in COVID-19. Clones were read by immunoSEQ multiplex PCR, and TCRdb kept only the in-frame ones, dropping some. The sample carries approximately 170,000 clones, approximately 88% recorded once. Sample: PBMCs or T cells enriched from blood (not recorded which). Receptor source: a young woman who had recovered from COVID-19.

The CDR3 is CASNTGQGFYGYTF. CDR3 coding DNA: TGTGCCAGCAATACGGGACAGGGGTTTTATGGCTACACCTTC. The chain couples TRBV2 to TRBJ1-2; TRBD1 aligns across 10 bases. The CDR3 runs to 14 residues. Germline trimming cut 7 bases from V and 5 bases from J; bases unmatched to any gene: 7. Per germline, CDR1 SNHLY and CDR2 FYNNEI.

This chain links TRBV15 with TRBJ2-5; TRBD1 agrees at 8 bases. The CDR3 totals 15 residues. The germline V gene encodes CDR1 LNHNV and CDR2 YYDKDF (reference sequence). J lost 5 bases, V lost 2 bases, and 7 bases had no gene match. In DNA form, the CDR3 reads TGTGCCACCAGCAGACCAGGGGGCATGGGGGAGACCCAGTACTTC. Protein: CATSRPGGMGETQYF.

The V gene is TRBV7-2, the J gene TRBJ1-2; no clear D gene. Trimming pared 3 bases from V and 2 bases from J, leaving 13 bases between. CDR3 length: 15 residues. CDR1 and CDR2 (germline): SGHTA, FQGNSA. This chain's CDR3 is CASSFSHLGNYGYTF. The CDR3, as DNA: TGTGCCAGCAGCTTTTCTCACCTGGGCAACTATGGCTACACCTTC.

V is TRBV2 and J is TRBJ1-1; 8 nucleotides match TRBD1. The CDR3 has 14 residues. The ends lost 7 bases at V and 3 bases at J; junction bases unmatched: 7. Germline CDR1 and CDR2: SNHLY and FYNNEI. As DNA, the CDR3 is TGTGCCAGCACCCTGCAGGGGGCGTACACTGAAGCTTTCTTT. As protein: CASTLQGAYTEAFF.

The chain recombines TRBV29-1 with TRBJ2-7; a weak D match, TRBD1 (6 bases). Trimming stripped 8 bases from V and 2 bases from J, with 16 bases between. This CDR3 is built from 13 residues. CDR1 is SQVTM and CDR2 is ANQGSEA in the germline V gene. CDR3 sequence reads: CSFRDTETYEQYF. CDR3 DNA sequence: TGCAGCTTCCGGGACACCGAAACCTACGAGCAGTACTTC.

The chain carries TRBV5-1 and TRBJ2-3, with 13 bases fitting TRBD2. The CDR3 loop spans 19 amino acids. The germline CDR1 and CDR2 sequences are SGHRS and YFSETQ. V shed 0 bases and J 3 bases; nucleotides not matched to a gene: 10. DNA for the CDR3: TGCGCCAGCAGCTTGGCCATCGGACTAGCGGGGGCCCTAACAGATACGCAGTATTTT. Protein: CASSLAIGLAGALTDTQYF.

The rearrangement joins TRBV6-5 to TRBJ2-5, with 15 nucleotides matching TRBD2. The CDR3 contains 15 residues. The trim removed 5 bases at V and 5 bases at J, leaving 3 bases unmatched. Germline CDR1 is MNHEY and CDR2 is SVGAGI. CDR3 in amino acids: CASSPGTSGRETQYF. Written as DNA, the CDR3 is TGTGCCAGCAGTCCCGGGACTAGCGGGAGGGAGACCCAGTACTTC.

The chain combines TRBV6-4 with TRBJ2-1; TRBD1 is a possible D gene (6 bases). V was trimmed by 7 bases and J by 4 bases, leaving 11 bases between them. This CDR3 contains 13 residues. CDR1 and CDR2 from the germline V gene are MRHNA and SNTAGT. In DNA form, the CDR3 reads TGTGCCAGCAAGGCCGACAGGTACAATGAGCAGTTCTTC. Amino acid sequence: CASKADRYNEQFF.

A single count supports this clone. The chain is built from TRBV7-2 and TRBJ2-1; 11 bases map to TRBD1. Germline V gene data show CDR1 as SGHTA and CDR2 as FQGNSA. The junction had 5 bases not matched to a gene; V was cut back by 3 bases and J by 4 bases. The CDR3 covers 16 residues. For the CDR3, the DNA is TGTGCCAGCAGCTTGGGGGACAGGGGGTCATACAATGAGCAGTTCTTC. Protein sequence: CASSLGDRGSYNEQFF.

The chain carries TRBV7-8 and TRBJ1-5; TRBD1 matches 10 bases. This CDR3 contains 15 residues. Germline values: CDR1 SGHVS, CDR2 FQNEAQ. V shed 8 bases and J 6 bases; nucleotides not matched to a gene: 10. The CDR3 spells CASRSGTGVGQPQHF. The CDR3 region has the DNA TGTGCCAGCCGATCCGGGACAGGGGTAGGTCAGCCCCAGCATTTT.

The chain recombines TRBV13 with TRBJ1-3; D is possibly TRBD1 (5 bases). Germline loops: CDR1 PRHDT, CDR2 FYEKMQ (reference sequence). V lost 4 bases and J 4 bases, leaving 11 bases between the germline ends. The CDR3 contains 14 residues. The CDR3 sequence: CASSSGGTGNTIYF. The CDR3 DNA reads TGTGCCAGCAGCTCCGGGGGAACCGGAAACACCATATATTTT.

This sequence joins TRBV30 and TRBJ2-7; weak D call: TRBD2 (6 bases). CDR1 is GTSNPN, CDR2 SVGIG, per germline (reference sequence). CDR3 length equals 11 residues. The ends were cut back, 8 bases at V and 6 bases at J, with 14 bases in the middle. This chain's CDR3 is CATNAGGEQYF. In nucleotides, the CDR3 is TGTGCCACTAACGCCGGGGGCGAGCAGTACTTC.

The sample holds a few counts of this clone. The gene calls are TRBV2 and TRBJ2-3, with 8 bases aligning to TRBD1. Germline lookup yields CDR1 SNHLY and CDR2 FYNNEI. The trim removed 7 bases at V and 5 bases at J, leaving 11 bases unmatched. This CDR3 region has 15 residues. Here the CDR3 DNA reads TGTGCCAGCAAGCAATTCAGGGGGCCACAAGATACGCAGTATTTT. Translating it yields CASKQFRGPQDTQYF. The whole variable domain, remainder taken from reference TRBV2 and TRBJ2-3, is EPEVTQTPSHQVTQMGQEVILRCVPISNHLYFYWYRQILGQKVEFLVSFYNNEISEKSEIFDDQFSVERPDGSNFTLKIRSTKLEDSAMYFCASKQFRGPQDTQYFGPGTRLTVL.

This chain links TRBV11-2 with TRBJ2-2; the match to TRBD2 covers 10 bases. V trimming: 5 bases; J trimming: 6 bases; junction bases outside the gene matches: 12. Per the germline V gene, CDR1 is SGHAT and CDR2 is FQNNGV. The CDR3 spans 17 residues. The CDR3 spells CASSPRRLAGDPGELFF. The CDR3 DNA is TGTGCCAGCAGCCCCCGCCGACTAGCGGGCGATCCCGGGGAGCTGTTTTTT. The full variable domain, completed using reference TRBV11-2 and TRBJ2-2, is EAGVAQSPRYKIIEKRQSVAFWCNPISGHATLYWYQQILGQGPKLLIQFQNNGVVDDSQLPKDRFSAERLKGVDSTLKIQPAKLEDSAVYLCASSPRRLAGDPGELFFGEGSRLTVL.

The chain combines TRBV2 with TRBJ1-1, with a tentative D call TRBD1 (5 bases). This CDR3 is built from 13 residues. Trimming left V 4 bases short and J 5 bases short, with 11 bases between. CDR1 is SNHLY and CDR2 is FYNNEI in the germline V gene. The CDR3 loop reads CASSGQMVTEAFF. The CDR3, as DNA: TGTGCCAGCAGTGGACAGATGGTAACTGAAGCTTTCTTT.

The chain uses TRBV28 and TRBJ1-2; 9 positions agree with TRBD1. The CDR3 is 15 residues long. The V and J ends lost 5 bases and 6 bases, in that order; junction bases with no gene match: 10. The V gene's germline CDR1 is MDHEN and CDR2 SYDVKM. In DNA, the CDR3 is TGTGCCAGCAGTCCCGCAGCCCGACAGGGGGATGGCTACACCTTC. It specifies CASSPAARQGDGYTF.

V and J are TRBV3-1 (or the pseudogene TRBV3-2) and TRBJ2-7; TRBD1 might be the D (5 bases). The CDR3 has 16 residues. With 4 bases removed from V and 3 bases from J, the gap between germline ends came to 19 bases. In germline, CDR1 is LGHDT, CDR2 YNNKEL (reference sequence). The CDR3 DNA reads as TGTGCCAGCAGCCGAGACCCGTCTATCGGACACTACGAGCAGTACTTC. It translates to CASSRDPSIGHYEQYF.